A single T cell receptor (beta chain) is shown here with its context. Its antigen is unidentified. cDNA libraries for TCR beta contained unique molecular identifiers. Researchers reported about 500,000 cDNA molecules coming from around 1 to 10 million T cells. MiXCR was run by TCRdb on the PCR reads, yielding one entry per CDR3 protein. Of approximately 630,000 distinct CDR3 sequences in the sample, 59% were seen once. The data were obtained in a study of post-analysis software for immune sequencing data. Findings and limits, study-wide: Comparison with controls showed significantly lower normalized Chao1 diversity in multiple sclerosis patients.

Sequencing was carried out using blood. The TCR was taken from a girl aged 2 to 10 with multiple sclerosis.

CDR3 protein: CASSTPSGIGGDTQYF. Written as DNA, the CDR3 is TGCGCCAGCAGCACACCCTCGGGAATCGGGGGAGATACGCAGTATTTT. V gene TRBV5-1 combines with J gene TRBJ2-3; TRBD2 might be the D (6 bases). The CDR3 extends over 16 amino acids. The germline CDR1 and CDR2 sequences are SGHRS and YFSETQ. V gave up 4 bases and J gave up 5 bases, with 20 bases separating them. The full variable domain, in which reference TRBV5-1 and TRBJ2-3 provide the parts outside the CDR3, is KAGVTQTPRYLIKTRGQQVTLSCSPISGHRSVSWYQQTPGQGLQFLFEYFSETQRNKGNFPGRFSGRQFSNSRSEMNVSTLELGDSALYLCASSTPSGIGGDTQYFGPGTRLTVL.